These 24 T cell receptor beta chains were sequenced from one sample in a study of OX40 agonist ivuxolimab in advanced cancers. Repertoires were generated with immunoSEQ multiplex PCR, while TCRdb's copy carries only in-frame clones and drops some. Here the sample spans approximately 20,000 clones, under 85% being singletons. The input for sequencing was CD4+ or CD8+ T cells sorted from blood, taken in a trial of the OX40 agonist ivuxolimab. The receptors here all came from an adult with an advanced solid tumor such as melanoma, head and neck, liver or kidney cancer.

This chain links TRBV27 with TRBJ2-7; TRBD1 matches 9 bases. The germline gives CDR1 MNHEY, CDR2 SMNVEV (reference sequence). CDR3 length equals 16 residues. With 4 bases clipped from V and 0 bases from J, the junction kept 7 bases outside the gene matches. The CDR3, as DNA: TGTGCCAGCAGTTGGGGACCGGGACAGGGCTCCTACGAGCAGTACTTC. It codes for CASSWGPGQGSYEQYF.

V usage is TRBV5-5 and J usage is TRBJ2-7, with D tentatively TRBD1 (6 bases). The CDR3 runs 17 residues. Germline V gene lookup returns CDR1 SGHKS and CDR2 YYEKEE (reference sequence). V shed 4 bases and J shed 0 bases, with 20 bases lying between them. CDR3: CASSPPLGHFYSYEQYF. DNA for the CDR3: TGTGCCAGCAGCCCTCCCCTGGGACACTTCTACTCCTACGAGCAGTACTTC.

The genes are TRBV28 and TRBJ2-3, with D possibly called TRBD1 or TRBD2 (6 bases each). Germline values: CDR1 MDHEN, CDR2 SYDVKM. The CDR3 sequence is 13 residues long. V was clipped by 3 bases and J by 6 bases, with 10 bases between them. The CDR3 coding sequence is TGTGCCAGCAGTTTTCGGGGGCGTGATACGCAGTATTTT. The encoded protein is CASSFRGRDTQYF.

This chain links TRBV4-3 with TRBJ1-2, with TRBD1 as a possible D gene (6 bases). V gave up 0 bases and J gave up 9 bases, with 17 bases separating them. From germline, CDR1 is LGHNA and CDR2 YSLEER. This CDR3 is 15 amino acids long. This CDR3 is CASSQDRLAGDSYTF. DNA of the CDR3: TGCGCCAGCAGCCAAGATAGATTGGCAGGGGATAGCTACACCTTC.

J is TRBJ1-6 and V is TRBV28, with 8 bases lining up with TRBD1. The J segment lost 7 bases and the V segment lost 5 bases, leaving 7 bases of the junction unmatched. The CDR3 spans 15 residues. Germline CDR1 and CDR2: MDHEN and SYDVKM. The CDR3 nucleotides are TGTGCCAGCAGTCGAGTGACAGGGGTGAATTCACCCCTCCACTTT. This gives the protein CASSRVTGVNSPLHF.

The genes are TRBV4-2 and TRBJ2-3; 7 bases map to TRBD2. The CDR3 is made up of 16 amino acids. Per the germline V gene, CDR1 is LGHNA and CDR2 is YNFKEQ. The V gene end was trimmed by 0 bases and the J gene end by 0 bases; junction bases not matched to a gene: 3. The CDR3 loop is CASSQEERGSTDTQYF. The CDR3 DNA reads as TGTGCCAGCAGCCAAGAAGAGCGGGGTAGCACAGATACGCAGTATTTT.

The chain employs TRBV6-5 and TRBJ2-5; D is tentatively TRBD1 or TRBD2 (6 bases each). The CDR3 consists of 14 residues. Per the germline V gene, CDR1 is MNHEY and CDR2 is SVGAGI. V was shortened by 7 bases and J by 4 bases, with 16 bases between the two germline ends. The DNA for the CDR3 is TGTGCCAGCACCAAAATGGGGGGCATAGAGACCCAGTACTTC. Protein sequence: CASTKMGGIETQYF.

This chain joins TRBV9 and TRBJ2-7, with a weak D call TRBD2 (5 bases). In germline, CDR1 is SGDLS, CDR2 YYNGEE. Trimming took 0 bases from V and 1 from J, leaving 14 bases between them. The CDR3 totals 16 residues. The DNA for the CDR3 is TGTGCCAGCAGCGTAGGCCCCGTAGGAGGATCCTACGAGCAGTACTTC. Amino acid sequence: CASSVGPVGGSYEQYF.

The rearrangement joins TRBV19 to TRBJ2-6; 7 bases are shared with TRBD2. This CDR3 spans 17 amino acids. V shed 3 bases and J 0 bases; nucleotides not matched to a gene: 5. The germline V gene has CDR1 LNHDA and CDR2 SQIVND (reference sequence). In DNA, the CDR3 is TGTGCCAGTAGTATTGGGTGGGACTACTCTGGGGCCAACGTCCTGACTTTC. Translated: CASSIGWDYSGANVLTF.

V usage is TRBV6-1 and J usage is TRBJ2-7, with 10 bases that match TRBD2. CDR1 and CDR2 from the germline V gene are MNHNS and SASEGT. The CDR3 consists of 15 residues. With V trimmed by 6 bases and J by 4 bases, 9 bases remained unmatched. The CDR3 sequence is CASRQAGTSDYEQYF. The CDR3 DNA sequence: TGTGCCAGCAGGCAAGCCGGGACTAGCGATTACGAGCAGTACTTC.

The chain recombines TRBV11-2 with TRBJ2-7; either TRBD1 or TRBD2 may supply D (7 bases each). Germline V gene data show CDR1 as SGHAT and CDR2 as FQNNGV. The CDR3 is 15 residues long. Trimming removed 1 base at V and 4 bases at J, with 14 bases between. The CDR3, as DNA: TGTGCCAGCAGCTTAGGACAGGGACTACCGTACGAGCAGTACTTC. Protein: CASSLGQGLPYEQYF. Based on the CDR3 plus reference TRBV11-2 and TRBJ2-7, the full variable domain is EAGVAQSPRYKIIEKRQSVAFWCNPISGHATLYWYQQILGQGPKLLIQFQNNGVVDDSQLPKDRFSAERLKGVDSTLKIQPAKLEDSAVYLCASSLGQGLPYEQYFGPGTRLTVT.

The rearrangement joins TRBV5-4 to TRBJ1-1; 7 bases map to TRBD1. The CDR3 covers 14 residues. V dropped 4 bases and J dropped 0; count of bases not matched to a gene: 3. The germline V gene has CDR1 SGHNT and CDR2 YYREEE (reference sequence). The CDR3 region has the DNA TGTGCCAGCAGCGGGACAGCAATGAACACTGAAGCTTTCTTT. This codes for CASSGTAMNTEAFF. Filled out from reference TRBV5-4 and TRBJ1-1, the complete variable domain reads ETGVTQSPTHLIKTRGQQVTLRCSSQSGHNTVSWYQQALGQGPQFIFQYYREEENGRGNFPPRFSGLQFPNYSSELNVNALELDDSALYLCASSGTAMNTEAFFGQGTRLTVV.

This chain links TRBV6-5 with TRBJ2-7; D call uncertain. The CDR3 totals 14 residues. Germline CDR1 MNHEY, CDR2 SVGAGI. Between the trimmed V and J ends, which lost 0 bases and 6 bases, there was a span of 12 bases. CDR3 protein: CASSYSTVKFEQYF. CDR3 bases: TGTGCCAGCAGTTACTCGACGGTCAAATTCGAGCAGTACTTC.

CDR3 bases: TGTGCCAGCTCACCAGCAGTGAATGAGCAGTTCTTC. Translation: CASSPAVNEQFF. The V and J genes are TRBV18 and TRBJ2-1, with D hard to call. This CDR3 is built from 12 residues. Trimming removed 2 bases from V and 7 bases from J, with 6 bases in between. The V gene's germline CDR1 is KGHSH and CDR2 LQKENI.

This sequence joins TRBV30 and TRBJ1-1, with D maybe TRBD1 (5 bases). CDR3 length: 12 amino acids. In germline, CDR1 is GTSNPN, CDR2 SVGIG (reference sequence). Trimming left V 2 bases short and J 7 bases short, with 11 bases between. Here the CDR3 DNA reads TGTGCCTGGAGTCCGGTCCAGGGTGAAGCTTTCTTT. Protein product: CAWSPVQGEAFF.

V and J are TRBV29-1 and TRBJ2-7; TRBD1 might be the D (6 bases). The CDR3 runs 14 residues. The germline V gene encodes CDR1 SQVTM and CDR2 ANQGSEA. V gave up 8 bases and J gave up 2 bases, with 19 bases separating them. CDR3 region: CSTEPGEGPYEQYF. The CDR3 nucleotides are TGCAGCACCGAGCCAGGGGAAGGCCCCTACGAGCAGTACTTC.

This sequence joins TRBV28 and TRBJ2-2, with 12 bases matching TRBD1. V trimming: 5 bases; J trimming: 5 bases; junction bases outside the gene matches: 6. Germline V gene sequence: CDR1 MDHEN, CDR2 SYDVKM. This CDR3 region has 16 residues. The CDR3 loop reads CASSPGTGGLTGELFF. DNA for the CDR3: TGTGCCAGCAGTCCCGGGACAGGGGGCTTAACCGGGGAGCTGTTTTTT.

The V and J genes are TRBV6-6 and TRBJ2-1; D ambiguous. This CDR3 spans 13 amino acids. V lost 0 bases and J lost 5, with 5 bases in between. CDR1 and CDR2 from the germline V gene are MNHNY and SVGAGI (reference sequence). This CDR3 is CASSYSRNNEQFF. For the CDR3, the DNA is TGTGCCAGCAGTTACTCGAGGAACAATGAGCAGTTCTTC.

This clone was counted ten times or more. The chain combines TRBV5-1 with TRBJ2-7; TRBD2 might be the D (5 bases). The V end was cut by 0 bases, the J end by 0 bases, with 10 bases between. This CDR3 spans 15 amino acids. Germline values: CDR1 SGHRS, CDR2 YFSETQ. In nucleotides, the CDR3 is TGCGCCAGCAGCTTGGGCGGGCAGCCCTCCTACGAGCAGTACTTC. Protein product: CASSLGGQPSYEQYF.

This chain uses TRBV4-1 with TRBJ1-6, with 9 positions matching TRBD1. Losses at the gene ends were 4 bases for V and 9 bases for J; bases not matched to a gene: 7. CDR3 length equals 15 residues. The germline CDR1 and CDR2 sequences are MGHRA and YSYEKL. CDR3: CASSLPGTGFSPLHF. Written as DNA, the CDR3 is TGCGCCAGCAGCCTTCCCGGGACAGGGTTTTCACCCCTCCACTTT.

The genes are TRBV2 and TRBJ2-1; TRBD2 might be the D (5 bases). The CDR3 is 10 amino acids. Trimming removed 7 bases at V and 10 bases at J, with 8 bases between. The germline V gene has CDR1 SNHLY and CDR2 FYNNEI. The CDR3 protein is CASTRREQFF. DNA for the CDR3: TGTGCCAGCACCCGGAGGGAGCAGTTCTTC.

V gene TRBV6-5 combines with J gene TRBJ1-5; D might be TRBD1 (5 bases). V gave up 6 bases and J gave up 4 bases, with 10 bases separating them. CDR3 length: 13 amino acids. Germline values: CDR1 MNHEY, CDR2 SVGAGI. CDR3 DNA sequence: TGTGCCAGCAGGCGGGGCACAAATCAGCCCCAGCATTTT. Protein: CASRRGTNQPQHF.

The CDR3 here is CASSLEGTVILPQHF. The CDR3 nucleotides are TGTGCCAGCAGTTTAGAGGGGACGGTAATCCTCCCCCAGCATTTT. The J gene is TRBJ1-5, the V gene TRBV27; D is possibly TRBD1 (5 bases). From germline, CDR1 is MNHEY and CDR2 SMNVEV (reference sequence). The CDR3 loop spans 15 amino acids. The ends were cut back, 2 bases at V and 10 bases at J, with 18 bases in the middle.

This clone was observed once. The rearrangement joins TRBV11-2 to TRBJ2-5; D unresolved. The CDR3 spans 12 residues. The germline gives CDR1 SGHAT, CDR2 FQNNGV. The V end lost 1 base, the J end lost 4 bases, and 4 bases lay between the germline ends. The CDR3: CASSLALETQYF. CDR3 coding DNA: TGTGCCAGCAGCTTAGCCTTAGAGACCCAGTACTTC.